This TCR beta chain was profiled in a study of Ad26.COV2.S vaccination and SARS-CoV-2 variants. Treatment described: around 19 received Ad26.COV2.S at low or high dose, single or two shots; about five received placebo; per-sample allocation not given. Vaccine and placebo recipients were sampled on day 63 after the first injection. General observations from the study: The TCR-based breadth and depth measures might underestimate overall T cell responses.

V lost 5 bases, J lost 1 base, and 13 bases lay in between. Germline lookup yields CDR1 SGHKS and CDR2 YYEKEE (reference sequence). This CDR3 has 14 amino acids. Points on this clone: Its antigen remains unknown.

The protocol was immunoSEQ multiplex PCR, while the TCRdb copy is restricted to in-frame clones and leaves out a portion. The sample contains hundreds of thousands of clones, 90% of which appear only once. This TCR was sampled from a person between 18 and 60 years old who received the Ad26.COV2.S COVID-19 vaccine or a placebo. The chain employs TRBV5-5 and TRBJ2-7; D may be TRBD2 (5 bases). The sequenced sample was peripheral blood, obtained in a trial of Ad26.COV2.S vaccine versus placebo. The CDR3 coding sequence is TGTGCCAGCAGTCCCGACTACCGATCCTACGAGCAGTACTTC. The encoded protein is CASSPDYRSYEQYF.